This T cell receptor (beta chain) is from a study of T cell repertoires in ileal Crohn's disease. Overall study context: Surgery for a complication: stricturing in around 60%, penetrating in approximately 40%. About half of patients got postoperative therapy: 11 thiopurines, 18 anti-TNF.

Data came from immunoSEQ multiplex PCR; TCRdb stores just in-frame clones and leaves some out. This sample carries 15,000 or so clones, approximately 94% of them seen once, and the ten largest clones take about 3.7%. Germline V lookup: CDR1 SEHNR, CDR2 FQNEAQ (reference sequence). V lost 3 bases to trimming and J lost 4 bases, with 21 bases between them. CDR3 length: 18 amino acids. The TCR originated in an adult with Crohn's disease. Sequencing input: ileal tissue. The chain links TRBV7-9 to TRBJ2-2; possible D gene TRBD2, 5 bases. CDR3 nucleotides: TGTGCCAGCAGCTTCCCGTCAGAGGGTCTCGCGGGCACCGGGGAGCTGTTTTTT. This codes for CASSFPSEGLAGTGELFF.